This T cell receptor beta chain was identified during a study of shared clonotypes between healthy human individuals. Study information: Each donor contributed plates that comprised three CD4 naive, three CD4 memory, two CD8 naive and one CD8 memory.

In regard to this clone: Its cognate antigen is unknown. Other DNA sequences within the sample encode an identical CDR3.

This table comes from immunoSEQ multiplex PCR, and its TCRdb copy is limited to in-frame clones, with some not included. The data hold about 2,200,000 clones, with around 93% observed a single time. The naive CD8 subset, CD45RO-negative cells positively selected for CCR7, excluded terminally differentiated effector memory CD45RA+ cells. Donors, without exception, were Caucasian adults residing in Nashville, Tennessee. The junction had 3 bases not matched to a gene; V was cut back by 4 bases and J by 3 bases. The CDR3 loop spans 13 amino acids. Germline CDR1 SGHRS, CDR2 YFSETQ. General study points: Naive subsets, compared against memory subsets, generally had larger estimated richness values.

The TCR originated in a man aged 18 to 29 in good health. Some clones in this sample may be carry-over from other donors' samples. The chain couples TRBV5-1 to TRBJ2-7; 8 bases match TRBD1. Sequencing was carried out using naive CD8+ T cells from PBMCs. CDR3 protein: CASSLGTGYEQYF. CDR3 coding DNA: TGCGCCAGCAGCCTAGGGACAGGCTACGAGCAGTACTTC.